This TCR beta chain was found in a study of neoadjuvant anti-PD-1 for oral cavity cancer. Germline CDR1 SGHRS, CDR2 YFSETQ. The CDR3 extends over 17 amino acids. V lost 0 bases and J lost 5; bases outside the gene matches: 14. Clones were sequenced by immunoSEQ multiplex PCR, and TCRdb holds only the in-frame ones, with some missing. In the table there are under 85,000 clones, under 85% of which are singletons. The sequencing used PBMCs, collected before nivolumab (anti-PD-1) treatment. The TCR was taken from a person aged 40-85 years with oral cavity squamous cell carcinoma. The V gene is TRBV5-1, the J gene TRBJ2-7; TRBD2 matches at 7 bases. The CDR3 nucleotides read TGCGCCAGCAGCTTGGGCCTACTCGCGGGAGTATTGGACGAGCAGTACTTC. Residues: CASSLGLLAGVLDEQYF. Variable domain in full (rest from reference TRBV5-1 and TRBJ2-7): KAGVTQTPRYLIKTRGQQVTLSCSPISGHRSVSWYQQTPGQGLQFLFEYFSETQRNKGNFPGRFSGRQFSNSRSEMNVSTLELGDSALYLCASSLGLLAGVLDEQYFGPGTRLTVT.